Listed here are 5 T cell receptor beta chains from one sample, sequenced in a study of OX40 agonist ivuxolimab in advanced cancers. Libraries were prepared by immunoSEQ multiplex PCR; TCRdb keeps only in-frame clonotypes and omits some of them. The data contain tens of thousands of clones, less than 95% of them singletons. The sample here was CD4+ or CD8+ T cells sorted from blood, taken in a trial of the OX40 agonist ivuxolimab. These receptors all come from an adult with an advanced solid tumor such as melanoma, head and neck, liver or kidney cancer.

V and J are TRBV5-1 and TRBJ1-1, with D unresolved. CDR1 and CDR2 (germline): SGHRS, YFSETQ. Deletions cut 0 bases from V and 0 bases from J, with 9 bases between. This CDR3 has 15 residues. CDR3 sequence (DNA): TGCGCCAGCAGCTTGGGAGGCAACATGAACACTGAAGCTTTCTTT. Translating it yields CASSLGGNMNTEAFF.

This chain joins TRBV5-1 and TRBJ2-5; 7 nucleotides match TRBD1. The germline gives CDR1 SGHRS, CDR2 YFSETQ. The CDR3 sequence is 14 residues long. V was pared by 7 bases and J by 1 base, with 7 bases of the junction left unmatched. The CDR3 sequence: CASRIGTAQETQYF. CDR3 DNA: TGCGCCAGCCGTATAGGGACAGCCCAAGAGACCCAGTACTTC.

This chain uses TRBV6-4 with TRBJ2-1; D gene ambiguous. Germline CDR1 MRHNA, CDR2 SNTAGT. Trimming pared 4 bases from V and 0 bases from J, leaving 16 bases between. The CDR3 is 17 amino acids. This chain's CDR3 is CASSASPGRSSYNEQFF. CDR3 nucleotides: TGTGCCAGCAGTGCCTCGCCGGGCAGAAGCTCCTACAATGAGCAGTTCTTC.

The gene calls are TRBV30 and TRBJ2-3, with 9 bases aligning to TRBD2. Looked up from germline, CDR1 is GTSNPN and CDR2 is SVGIG (reference sequence). The junction had 14 bases not matched to a gene; V was cut back by 0 bases and J by 7 bases. The CDR3 covers 17 residues. CDR3: CAWSVLRPAGGRYTQYF. The CDR3 coding sequence is TGTGCCTGGAGTGTATTACGCCCAGCGGGGGGCCGGTATACGCAGTATTTT.

This chain uses TRBV18 with TRBJ1-5, with 7 bases identical to TRBD1. The V gene end was trimmed by 4 bases and the J gene end by 5 bases; junction bases not matched to a gene: 11. Looked up from germline, CDR1 is KGHSH and CDR2 is LQKENI. CDR3 length equals 16 residues. CDR3 region: CASSLTGDSVDQPQHF. CDR3 nucleotides: TGTGCCAGCTCACTAACAGGGGATTCAGTCGATCAGCCCCAGCATTTT.